A single sample is the source of the 23 T cell receptor beta chains below, sequenced in a study of shared clonotypes between healthy human individuals. Produced via immunoSEQ multiplex PCR; TCRdb's table is partial and in-frame only. The sample contains about 2.4 million clones, 90% to 95% of which appear only once. Sequencing used naive CD4+ T cells sorted from blood. Subset in this sample: CD45RA+ positively selected. These TCRs come from a man aged 18 to 29 in good health.

The chain recombines TRBV5-1 with TRBJ1-2; D call uncertain. The V end lost 2 bases, the J end lost 3 bases, and 8 bases lay between the germline ends. The CDR3 extends over 13 amino acids. From germline, CDR1 is SGHRS and CDR2 YFSETQ. For the CDR3, the DNA is TGCGCCAGCAGCTTTAGCCCCGACTATGGCTACACCTTC. Protein: CASSFSPDYGYTF.

This clone has more than one count but fewer than ten. The chain has TRBV30 and TRBJ1-2; no clear D gene. V was clipped by 0 bases and J by 4 bases, with 15 bases between them. This CDR3 is built from 15 residues. Germline lookup yields CDR1 GTSNPN and CDR2 SVGIG (reference sequence). The CDR3 reads CAWSVLGSRFYGYTF. The CDR3 region has the DNA TGTGCCTGGAGTGTACTCGGGTCCCGTTTCTATGGCTACACCTTC.

The chain employs TRBV6-1 and TRBJ1-2; D is unclear. The CDR3 runs to 15 residues. Germline CDR1 is MNHNS and CDR2 is SASEGT. V was cut by 1 base and J by 2 bases, with 11 bases left in between. This CDR3 reads CASSEDPFTNYGYTF. CDR3 DNA sequence: TGTGCCAGCAGTGAAGACCCGTTTACCAACTATGGCTACACCTTC.

The J gene is TRBJ2-2, the V gene TRBV7-3; weak D call: TRBD2 (7 bases). Trimming removed 4 bases from V and 6 bases from J, with 15 bases in between. Germline CDR1 reads SGHTA; CDR2 reads FQGTGA. The CDR3 length is 15 residues. Written as DNA, the CDR3 is TGTGCCAGCAGCTACAGGGCGGGAGTCCCCGGGGAGCTGTTTTTT. This sequence encodes CASSYRAGVPGELFF.

This chain connects TRBV5-4 to TRBJ1-2, with 8 bases matching TRBD1. After removal of 3 bases from V and 4 bases from J, the junction contained 8 bases not matched to a gene. The germline CDR1 and CDR2 sequences are SGHNT and YYREEE (reference sequence). The CDR3 runs to 15 residues. As DNA, the CDR3 is TGTGCCAGCAGCTCCCCGGGACAGGCTGCCTATGGCTACACCTTC. The encoded protein is CASSSPGQAAYGYTF.

This rearrangement joins TRBV5-1 to TRBJ2-5; 9 bases match TRBD1. The CDR3 is made up of 17 amino acids. J gave up 3 bases and V 5 bases, and 14 bases lay outside the gene matches. Per germline, CDR1 SGHRS and CDR2 YFSETQ. CDR3 residues: CASRSGLTGQGEETQYF. DNA for the CDR3: TGCGCCAGCAGGTCTGGCCTCACGGGACAGGGCGAAGAGACCCAGTACTTC.

With regard to this clone: The sample holds other DNA sequences that translate to the same CDR3. CDR3 protein: CASSLGQGNYGYTF. The CDR3 nucleotides read TGTGCCAGCAGCTTGGGGCAGGGTAACTATGGCTACACCTTC. The rearrangement links TRBV5-4 to TRBJ1-2, with D possibly matching TRBD1 (5 bases). The ends were cut back, 0 bases at V and 1 base at J, with 7 bases in the middle. CDR3 length: 14 residues. Germline V gene data show CDR1 as SGHNT and CDR2 as YYREEE (reference sequence).

V usage is TRBV6-6 and J usage is TRBJ2-3, with a weak D call TRBD1 (6 bases). The germline V and J ends were trimmed by 6 bases and 1 base, with 14 bases remaining between them. The CDR3 length is 15 residues. The germline V gene has CDR1 MNHNY and CDR2 SVGAGI (reference sequence). This chain's CDR3 is CASRLQGAGTDTQYF. CDR3 nucleotide sequence: TGTGCCAGCAGACTACAGGGCGCGGGCACAGATACGCAGTATTTT.

This clone is a singleton in its sample. V usage is TRBV11-2 and J usage is TRBJ2-6; a weak D match, TRBD1 (5 bases). Germline lookup yields CDR1 SGHAT and CDR2 FQNNGV. With 4 bases removed from V and 2 bases from J, the gap between germline ends came to 9 bases. CDR3 size: 15 residues. The CDR3 protein is CASSSQGTGANVLTF. DNA of the CDR3: TGTGCCAGCAGCTCTCAGGGAACTGGGGCCAACGTCCTGACTTTC. Full variable domain (missing parts from reference TRBV11-2 and TRBJ2-6): EAGVAQSPRYKIIEKRQSVAFWCNPISGHATLYWYQQILGQGPKLLIQFQNNGVVDDSQLPKDRFSAERLKGVDSTLKIQPAKLEDSAVYLCASSSQGTGANVLTFGAGSRLTVL.

This clone showed up just a few times. The rearrangement uses TRBV7-2 and TRBJ1-6, with unresolved D. The V end was cut by 5 bases, the J end by 14 bases, with 22 bases between. This CDR3 has 15 residues. Germline CDR1 is SGHTA and CDR2 is FQGNSA. This chain's CDR3 is CASSVEVLGGGSLHF. The CDR3, as DNA: TGTGCCAGCAGCGTAGAGGTTTTGGGCGGTGGGTCCCTCCACTTT. Full variable domain (outside the CDR3, taken from reference TRBV7-2 and TRBJ1-6): GAGVSQSPSNKVTEKGKDVELRCDPISGHTALYWYRQSLGQGLEFLIYFQGNSAPDKSGLPSDRFSAERTGGSVSTLTIQRTQQEDSAVYLCASSVEVLGGGSLHFGNGTRLTVT.

The chain combines TRBV6-5 with TRBJ2-7; 7 bases match TRBD1. Germline V CDR1 and CDR2: MNHEY, SVGAGI. The CDR3 consists of 14 residues. V was pared by 4 bases and J by 5 bases, with 8 bases of the junction left unmatched. As DNA, the CDR3 is TGTGCCAGCAGTTTTAACAGGGGTATCAACGAGCAGTACTTC. It specifies CASSFNRGINEQYF.

The chain's CDR3 is CAISESVGGHATQYF. CDR3 coding DNA: TGTGCCATCAGTGAGTCTGTAGGAGGCCATGCTACCCAGTACTTC. The V gene is TRBV10-3, the J gene TRBJ2-5; D is possibly TRBD2 (5 bases). The CDR3 spans 15 residues. CDR1 is ENHRY, CDR2 SYGVKD, per germline. Deletions cut 0 bases from V and 8 bases from J, with 16 bases between.

J is TRBJ2-7 and V is TRBV28; D is perhaps TRBD1 (6 bases). The V and J ends lost 6 bases and 2 bases respectively, with 14 bases between them. Germline V CDR1 and CDR2: MDHEN, SYDVKM. The CDR3 runs 14 residues. The CDR3 DNA reads TGTGCCAGCAGCCTGACAGGTCTACCCTACGAGCAGTACTTC. Its protein is CASSLTGLPYEQYF. The variable domain in full, completed from reference TRBV28 and TRBJ2-7, reads DVKVTQSSRYLVKRTGEKVFLECVQDMDHENMFWYRQDPGLGLRLIYFSYDVKMKEKGDIPEGYSVSREKKERFSLILESASTNQTSMYLCASSLTGLPYEQYFGPGTRLTVT.

The J gene is TRBJ2-3, the V gene TRBV25-1; D might be TRBD1 or TRBD2, each matching 5 bases. Trimming took off 8 bases at V and 0 bases at J, with 15 bases between the two ends. The germline V gene has CDR1 MGHDK and CDR2 SYGVNS. CDR3 length equals 15 residues. In nucleotides, the CDR3 is TGTGCCAGCCGCCGCACCGGGGCCAGCACAGATACGCAGTATTTT. Translated, it gives CASRRTGASTDTQYF.

V and J are TRBV28 and TRBJ2-7; D ambiguous. Germline loops: CDR1 MDHEN, CDR2 SYDVKM. This CDR3 contains 11 residues. The V end was cut by 6 bases, the J end by 4 bases, with 7 bases between. The CDR3 here is CASSNWYEQYF. The CDR3 region has the DNA TGTGCCAGCAGCAATTGGTACGAGCAGTACTTC.

The chain couples TRBV5-6 to TRBJ2-7; D gene unclear. Germline CDR1 reads SGHDT; CDR2 reads YYEEEE. The CDR3 sequence is 13 residues long. Between the trimmed V and J ends, which lost 5 bases and 0 bases, there was a span of 9 bases. CDR3 protein: CASREIGSYEQYF. The DNA of the CDR3 is TGTGCCAGCAGAGAGATAGGCTCCTACGAGCAGTACTTC.

This sequence joins TRBV9 and TRBJ2-1; no firm D call. The V gene lost 3 bases and the J gene lost 1 base, with 11 bases spanning the gap. Germline CDR1 and CDR2: SGDLS and YYNGEE. The CDR3 is made up of 15 amino acids. The DNA of the CDR3 is TGTGCCAGCAGCGGCCAGCGTAGATCCTACAATGAGCAGTTCTTC. Translating it yields CASSGQRRSYNEQFF.

This chain joins TRBV5-1 and TRBJ2-7; weak D call: TRBD2 (7 bases). Trimming cost V 3 bases and J 5 bases, with 18 bases left between them. The CDR3 is made up of 15 amino acids. CDR1 is SGHRS and CDR2 is YFSETQ in the germline V gene. CDR3 amino acids: CASSSQGGDGHEQYF. The CDR3 DNA reads as TGCGCCAGCAGCTCCCAAGGGGGGGACGGTCACGAGCAGTACTTC.

In regard to this clone: The same CDR3 arises from other DNA sequences in this sample as well. This chain connects TRBV7-3 to TRBJ2-1, with D uncertain. This CDR3 has 13 amino acids. Trimming stripped 2 bases from V and 2 bases from J, with 4 bases between. Per germline, CDR1 SGHTA and CDR2 FQGTGA. For the CDR3, the DNA is TGTGCCAGCAGCTTAGGGGCCTACAATGAGCAGTTCTTC. As protein: CASSLGAYNEQFF.

Only one count was recorded for this clone. J is TRBJ1-2 and V is TRBV19; 8 nucleotides match TRBD1. V lost 5 bases to trimming and J lost 0 bases; unmatched junction nucleotides: 5. The CDR3 totals 15 residues. Germline V gives CDR1 LNHDA, CDR2 SQIVND (reference sequence). The CDR3 here is CASSSPGQANYGYTF. In nucleotides, the CDR3 is TGTGCCAGTAGTTCACCGGGACAGGCTAACTATGGCTACACCTTC.

This clone was detected only a few times. This chain joins TRBV7-9 and TRBJ1-1, with 7 bases fitting TRBD1. Germline-derived CDR1 and CDR2 are SEHNR and FQNEAQ (reference sequence). The trim removed 8 bases at V and 1 base at J, leaving 7 bases unmatched. The CDR3 extends over 14 amino acids. CDR3 sequence: CASGRTGANTEAFF. In DNA, the CDR3 is TGTGCCAGCGGACGGACAGGAGCGAACACTGAAGCTTTCTTT.

This chain connects TRBV6-1 to TRBJ1-1; D gene uncertain. This CDR3 is 11 amino acids long. Trimming stripped 5 bases from V and 8 bases from J, with 9 bases between. CDR1 is MNHNS, CDR2 SASEGT, per germline. CDR3 sequence (DNA): TGTGCCAGCAGTTTAGGACCCGAAGCTTTCTTT. Protein: CASSLGPEAFF.

This clone showed up just once. The J gene is TRBJ1-2, the V gene TRBV2; 7 bases match TRBD1. Trimming took 6 bases from V and 5 from J; bases not matched to a gene: 9. The CDR3 is 14 residues long. Per the germline V gene, CDR1 is SNHLY and CDR2 is FYNNEI. The chain's CDR3 is CASRKRGQGYGYTF. The CDR3 DNA follows: TGTGCCAGCAGGAAGAGGGGGCAGGGGTATGGCTACACCTTC.